This T cell receptor beta chain was identified during a study of regulatory T cells in long-lasting Graves disease. The CDR3 sequence is 15 residues long. Trimming cost V 1 base and J 0 bases; bases outside gene matches: 3. Germline V gene sequence: CDR1 SGDLS, CDR2 YYNGEE. This clonotype was counted a few times. The antigen is not known. With iRepertoire HTBI primers and Arm-PCR of CDR3 regions, TCR beta libraries were built. TCRdb re-called the multiplex PCR reads with MiXCR, one entry per CDR3 protein. The sample holds about 450,000 distinct CDR3 sequences; roughly 15% are singletons and the top ten take approximately 17%. Findings and limits, study-wide: Only a small sample size was used, which may have cut accuracy. Relative to new patients (around 1,000), persistent patients exhibited greater sharing of public clonotypes (2,741). Not thyroid tissue but only peripheral blood was studied.

The time point here: newly diagnosed GD, antithyroid drugs for less than 3 months. PBMC-extracted RNA yielded the TCR library. These data are also associated with another study on T cells in Graves' hyperthyroidism and ophthalmopathy.

This sequence originates from a woman aged 45-65 years with Graves disease. The specimen comprised peripheral blood mononuclear cells (PBMCs), sampled at new diagnosis, from a patient treated with antithyroid drugs. This rearrangement joins TRBV9 to TRBJ1-1; 7 positions match TRBD1. CDR3 amino acids: CASSVWTGLNTEAFF. CDR3 coding DNA: TGTGCCAGCAGCGTATGGACAGGCTTGAACACTGAAGCTTTCTTT.